This is a list of T cell receptor beta chains from one sample in a study of post-analysis software for immune sequencing data. TCRdb re-called the PCR reads through MiXCR, storing one row per CDR3 protein. Here the sample spans about 540,000 distinct CDR3 sequences, under 40% being singletons. The sequenced material came from blood. These receptors were obtained from a girl aged 2 to 17 with multiple sclerosis. Each CDR3 is given with its conserved first and last residue. D genes are given only for firm matches. The listing skips clone size in some rows; elsewhere it reads once, few, many or a size class.

NA | TRBJ1-2 | NA | TRBV5-1 | CASSLDPGVNYGHTF | TGCGCCAGCAGCTTGGACCCAGGGGTTAACTATGGCCACACCTTC
NA | TRBJ1-2 | few | TRBV20-1 | CSASQGAYGYTF | TGCAGTGCTAGTCAGGGTGCCTATGGCTACACCTTC
NA | TRBJ2-3 | few | TRBV7-9 | CASSLVSHDTQYF | TGTGCCAGCAGCTTAGTCTCCCATGATACGCAGTATTTT
NA | TRBJ1-2 | NA | TRBV6-6 | CASRRGTNYGYTF | TGTGCCAGTCGCCGGGGTACGAACTATGGCTACACCTTC
TRBD1 | TRBJ1-5 | few | TRBV24-1 | CATRGQGGNQPQHF | TGTGCCACCAGAGGACAGGGCGGCAATCAGCCCCAGCATTTT
NA | TRBJ2-5 | NA | TRBV6-5 | CASSYRGTPQETQYF | TGTGCCAGCAGTTACCGAGGGACTCCCCAAGAGACCCAGTACTTC
NA | TRBJ1-5 | NA | TRBV12-3/TRBV12-4 | CASSLEGTQPQHF | TGTGCCAGCAGTTTAGAGGGAACCCAGCCCCAGCATTTT
TRBD2 | TRBJ2-1 | once | TRBV4-2 | CASSQGPKAGGIKAYNEQFF | TGTGCCAGCAGCCAAGGACCTAAAGCGGGAGGGATCAAAGCCTACAATGAGCAGTTCTTC
TRBD1 | TRBJ1-1 | few | TRBV6-5 | CASSYSFLGGYTEAFF | TGTGCCAGCAGTTACTCTTTCTTAGGGGGCTACACTGAAGCTTTCTTT
NA | TRBJ1-2 | few | TRBV10-3 | CAITLTEMYGYTF | TGTGCCATCACCCTAACCGAAATGTATGGCTACACCTTC
TRBD1 | TRBJ2-7 | NA | TRBV7-9 | CASSSNRGSYEQYF | TGTGCCAGCAGCTCTAACAGGGGCTCCTACGAGCAGTACTTC